This T cell receptor (beta chain) was captured in a study of graft-versus-host responses after intestinal transplantation. Study conclusions and caveats: There was an association between peak levels of circulating GvH clones and early post-transplant HvG declines. The authors found GvH clones in recipient marrow, some appearing first in ileum or blood.

As concerns this clone: Its specificity is unknown.

TCRdb's copy holds only in-frame clones and misses some; the assay was immunoSEQ multiplex PCR. The table records around 18,000 clones, about four fifths of them present only once. The CDR3 loop spans 13 amino acids. With 2 bases clipped from V and 7 bases from J, the junction kept 1 base outside the gene matches. Per germline, CDR1 LNHNV and CDR2 YYDKDF (reference sequence). This clonotype was sampled from a human patient who received an intestinal transplant, so some T cells may come from the graft donor. The sequencing used PBMCs, collected 14 days after transplant. This sequence joins TRBV15 and TRBJ2-1; 8 nucleotides align to TRBD2. The CDR3 DNA reads TGTGCCACCAGCAGACGACTAGCGAATGAGCAGTTCTTC. Protein: CATSRRLANEQFF.